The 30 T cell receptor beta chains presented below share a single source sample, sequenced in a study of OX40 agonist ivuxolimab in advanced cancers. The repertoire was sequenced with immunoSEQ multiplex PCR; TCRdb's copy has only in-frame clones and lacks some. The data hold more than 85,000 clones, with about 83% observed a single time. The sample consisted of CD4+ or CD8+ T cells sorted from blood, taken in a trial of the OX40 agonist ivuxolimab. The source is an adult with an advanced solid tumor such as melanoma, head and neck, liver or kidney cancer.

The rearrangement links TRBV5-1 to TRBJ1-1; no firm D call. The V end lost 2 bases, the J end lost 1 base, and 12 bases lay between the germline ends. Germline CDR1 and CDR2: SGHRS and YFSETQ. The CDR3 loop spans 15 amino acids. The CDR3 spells CASSFGSLSNTEAFF. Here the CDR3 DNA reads TGCGCCAGCAGCTTTGGATCCCTATCGAACACTGAAGCTTTCTTT.

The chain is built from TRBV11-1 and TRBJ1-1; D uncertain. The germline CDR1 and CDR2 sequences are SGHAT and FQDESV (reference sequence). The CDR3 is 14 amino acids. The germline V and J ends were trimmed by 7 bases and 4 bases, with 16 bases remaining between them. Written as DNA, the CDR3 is TGTGCCAGCAAGGATCGGTTGACGGGCACTGAAGCTTTCTTT. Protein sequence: CASKDRLTGTEAFF.

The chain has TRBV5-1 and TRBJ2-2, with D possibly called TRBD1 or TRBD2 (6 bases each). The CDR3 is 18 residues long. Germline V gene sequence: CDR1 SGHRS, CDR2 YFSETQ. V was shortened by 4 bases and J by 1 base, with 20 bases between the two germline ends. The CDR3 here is CASSPNPTGARNTGELFF. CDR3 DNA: TGCGCCAGCAGCCCCAACCCTACGGGGGCCCGGAACACCGGGGAGCTGTTTTTT. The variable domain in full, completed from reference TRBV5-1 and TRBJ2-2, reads KAGVTQTPRYLIKTRGQQVTLSCSPISGHRSVSWYQQTPGQGLQFLFEYFSETQRNKGNFPGRFSGRQFSNSRSEMNVSTLELGDSALYLCASSPNPTGARNTGELFFGEGSRLTVL.

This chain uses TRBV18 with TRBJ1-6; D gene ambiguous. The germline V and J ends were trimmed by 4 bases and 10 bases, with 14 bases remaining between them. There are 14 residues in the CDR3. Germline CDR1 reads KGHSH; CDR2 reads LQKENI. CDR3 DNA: TGTGCCAGCTCACTCCAGGAGAGGTACTCACCCCTCCACTTT. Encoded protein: CASSLQERYSPLHF. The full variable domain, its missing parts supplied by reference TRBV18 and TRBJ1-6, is NAGVMQNPRHLVRRRGQEARLRCSPMKGHSHVYWYRQLPEEGLKFMVYLQKENIIDESGMPKERFSAEFPKEGPSILRIQQVVRGDSAAYFCASSLQERYSPLHFGNGTRLTVT.

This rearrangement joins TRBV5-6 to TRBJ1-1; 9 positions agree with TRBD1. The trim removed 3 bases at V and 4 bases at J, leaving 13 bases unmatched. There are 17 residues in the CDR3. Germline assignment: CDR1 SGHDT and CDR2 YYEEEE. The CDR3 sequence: CASSYLGQGRVGTEAFF. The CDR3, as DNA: TGTGCCAGCAGCTACCTAGGACAGGGGCGCGTAGGCACTGAAGCTTTCTTT.

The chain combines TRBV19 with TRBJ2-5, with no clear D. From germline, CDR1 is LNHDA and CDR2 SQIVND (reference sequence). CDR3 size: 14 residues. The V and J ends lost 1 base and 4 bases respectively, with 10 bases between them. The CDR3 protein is CASSIGGEGETQYF. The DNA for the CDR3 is TGTGCCAGTAGTATAGGGGGTGAAGGAGAGACCCAGTACTTC.

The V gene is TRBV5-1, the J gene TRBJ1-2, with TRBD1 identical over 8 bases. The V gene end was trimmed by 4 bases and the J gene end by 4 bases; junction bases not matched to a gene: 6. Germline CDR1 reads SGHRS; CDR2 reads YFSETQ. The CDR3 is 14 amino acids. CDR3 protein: CASSPGQGGYGYTF. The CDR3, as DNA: TGCGCCAGCAGCCCCGGACAGGGCGGCTATGGCTACACCTTC.

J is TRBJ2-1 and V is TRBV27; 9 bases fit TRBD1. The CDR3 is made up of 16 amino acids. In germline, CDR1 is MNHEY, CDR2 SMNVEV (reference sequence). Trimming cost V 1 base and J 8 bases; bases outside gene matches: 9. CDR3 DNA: TGTGCCAGCAGTTTATTTAAGGGACAGGGTTTCGATGAGCAGTTCTTC. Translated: CASSLFKGQGFDEQFF.

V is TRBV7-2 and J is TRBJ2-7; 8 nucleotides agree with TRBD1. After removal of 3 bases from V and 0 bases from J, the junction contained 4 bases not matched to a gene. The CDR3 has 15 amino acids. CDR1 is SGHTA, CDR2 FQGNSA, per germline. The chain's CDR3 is CASSFFQGASYEQYF. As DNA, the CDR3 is TGTGCCAGCAGCTTTTTTCAGGGGGCCTCCTACGAGCAGTACTTC.

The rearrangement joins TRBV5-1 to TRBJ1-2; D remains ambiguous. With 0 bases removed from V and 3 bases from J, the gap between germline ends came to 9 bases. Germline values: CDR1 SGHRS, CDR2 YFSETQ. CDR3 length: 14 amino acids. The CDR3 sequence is CASSLAEGHYGYTF. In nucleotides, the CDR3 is TGCGCCAGCAGCTTGGCCGAAGGTCACTATGGCTACACCTTC.

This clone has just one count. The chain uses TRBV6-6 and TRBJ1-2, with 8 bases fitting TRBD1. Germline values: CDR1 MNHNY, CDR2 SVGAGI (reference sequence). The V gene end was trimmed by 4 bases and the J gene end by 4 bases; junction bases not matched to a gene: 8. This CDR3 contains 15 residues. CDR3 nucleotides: TGTGCCAGCAGTTCCACAGGGGGTACCGGCTATGGCTACACCTTC. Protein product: CASSSTGGTGYGYTF.

This chain's CDR3 is CASSFRRQGHTGELFF. The CDR3 nucleotides read TGTGCCAGCAGCTTCCGCAGACAGGGACACACCGGGGAGCTGTTTTTT. The chain combines TRBV11-2 with TRBJ2-2; 7 positions agree with TRBD1. J gave up 3 bases and V 3 bases, and 7 bases lay outside the gene matches. Germline V gives CDR1 SGHAT, CDR2 FQNNGV. CDR3 length: 16 amino acids.

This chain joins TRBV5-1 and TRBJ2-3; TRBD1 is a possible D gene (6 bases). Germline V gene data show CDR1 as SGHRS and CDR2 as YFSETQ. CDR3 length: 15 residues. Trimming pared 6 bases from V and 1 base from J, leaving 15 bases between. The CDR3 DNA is TGCGCCAGCATCAAACAGGGATTGGGCACAGATACGCAGTATTTT. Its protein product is CASIKQGLGTDTQYF.

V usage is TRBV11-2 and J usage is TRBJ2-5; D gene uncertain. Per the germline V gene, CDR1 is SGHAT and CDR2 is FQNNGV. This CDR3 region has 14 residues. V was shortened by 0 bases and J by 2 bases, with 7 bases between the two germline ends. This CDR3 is CASSLDLSQETQYF. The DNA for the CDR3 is TGTGCCAGCAGCTTAGATCTAAGTCAAGAGACCCAGTACTTC.

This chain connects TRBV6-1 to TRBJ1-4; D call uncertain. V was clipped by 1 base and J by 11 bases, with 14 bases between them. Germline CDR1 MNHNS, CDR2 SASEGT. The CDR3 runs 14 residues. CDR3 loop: CASSEDLQPTKLFF. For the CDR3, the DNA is TGTGCCAGCAGTGAAGATTTACAGCCCACCAAACTGTTTTTT.

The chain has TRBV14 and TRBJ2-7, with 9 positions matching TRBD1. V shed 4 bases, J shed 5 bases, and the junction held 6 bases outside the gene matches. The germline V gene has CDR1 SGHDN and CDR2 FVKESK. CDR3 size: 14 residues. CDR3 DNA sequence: TGTGCCAGCAGCCCGGGACAGGGAGGCCACGAGCAGTACTTC. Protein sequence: CASSPGQGGHEQYF. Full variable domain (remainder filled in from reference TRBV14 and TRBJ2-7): EAGVTQFPSHSVIEKGQTVTLRCDPISGHDNLYWYRRVMGKEIKFLLHFVKESKQDESGMPNNRFLAERTGGTYSTLKVQPAELEDSGVYFCASSPGQGGHEQYFGPGTRLTVT.

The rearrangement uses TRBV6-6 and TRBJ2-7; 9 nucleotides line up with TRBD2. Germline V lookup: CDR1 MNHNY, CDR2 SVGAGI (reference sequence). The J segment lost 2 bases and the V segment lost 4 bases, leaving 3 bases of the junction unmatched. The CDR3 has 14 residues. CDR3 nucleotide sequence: TGTGCCAGCAGTTCGGCGGGGGGGGCCTACGAGCAGTACTTC. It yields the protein CASSSAGGAYEQYF.

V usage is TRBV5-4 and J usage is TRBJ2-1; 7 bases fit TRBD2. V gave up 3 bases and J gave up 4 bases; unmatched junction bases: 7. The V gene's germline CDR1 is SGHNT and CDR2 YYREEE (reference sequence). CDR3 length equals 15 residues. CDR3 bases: TGTGCCAGCAGCTGGGGGGGGGTCCAATACAATGAGCAGTTCTTC. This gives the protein CASSWGGVQYNEQFF.

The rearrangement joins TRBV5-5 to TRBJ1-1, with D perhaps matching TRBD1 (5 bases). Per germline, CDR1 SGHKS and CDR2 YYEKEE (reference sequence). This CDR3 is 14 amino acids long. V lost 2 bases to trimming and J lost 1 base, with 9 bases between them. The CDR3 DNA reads TGTGCCAGCAGCTTCCCCGGGGGGAACACTGAAGCTTTCTTT. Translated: CASSFPGGNTEAFF. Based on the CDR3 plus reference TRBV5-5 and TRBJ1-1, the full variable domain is DAGVTQSPTHLIKTRGQQVTLRCSPISGHKSVSWYQQVLGQGPQFIFQYYEKEERGRGNFPDRFSARQFPNYSSELNVNALLLGDSALYLCASSFPGGNTEAFFGQGTRLTVV.

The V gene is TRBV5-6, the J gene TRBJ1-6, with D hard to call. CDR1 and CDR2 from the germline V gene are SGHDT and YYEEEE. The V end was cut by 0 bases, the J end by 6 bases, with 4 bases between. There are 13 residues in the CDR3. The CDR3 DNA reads TGTGCCAGCAGCTTGGCGGGTAATTCACCCCTCCACTTT. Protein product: CASSLAGNSPLHF.

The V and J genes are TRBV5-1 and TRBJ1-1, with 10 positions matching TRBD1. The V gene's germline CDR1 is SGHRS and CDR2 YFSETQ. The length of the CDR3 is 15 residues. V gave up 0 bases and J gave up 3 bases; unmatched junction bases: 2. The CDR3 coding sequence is TGCGCCAGCAGCTTGGCCGGGACAGGGGACACTGAAGCTTTCTTT. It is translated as CASSLAGTGDTEAFF.

The CDR3 DNA reads as TGCGCCAGCAGCCTTGATACAGGGGGCAGCGGCTACACCTTC. Encoded protein: CASSLDTGGSGYTF. The chain carries TRBV5-1 and TRBJ1-2; TRBD1 matches 9 bases. J was trimmed by 8 bases and V by 4 bases; bases with no gene match: 9. The CDR3 loop spans 14 amino acids. The germline gives CDR1 SGHRS, CDR2 YFSETQ.

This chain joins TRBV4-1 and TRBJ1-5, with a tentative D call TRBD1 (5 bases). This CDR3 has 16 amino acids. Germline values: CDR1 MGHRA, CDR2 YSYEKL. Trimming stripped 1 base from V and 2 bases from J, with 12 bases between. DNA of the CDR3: TGCGCCAGCAGCCAAGTATTGCGGGGACGCAATCAGCCCCAGCATTTT. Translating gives CASSQVLRGRNQPQHF.

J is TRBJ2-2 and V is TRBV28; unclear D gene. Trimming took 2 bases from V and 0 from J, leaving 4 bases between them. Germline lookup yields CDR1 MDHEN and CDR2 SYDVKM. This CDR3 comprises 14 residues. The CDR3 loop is CASSLPPNTGELFF. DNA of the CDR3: TGTGCCAGCAGTTTACCCCCGAACACCGGGGAGCTGTTTTTT.

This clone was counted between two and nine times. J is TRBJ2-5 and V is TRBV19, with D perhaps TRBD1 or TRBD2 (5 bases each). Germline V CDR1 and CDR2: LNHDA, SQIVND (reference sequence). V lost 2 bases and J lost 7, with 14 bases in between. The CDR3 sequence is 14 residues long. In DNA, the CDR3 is TGTGCCAGTAGTATAAGGGACCTATCGGGGACCCAGTACTTC. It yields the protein CASSIRDLSGTQYF.

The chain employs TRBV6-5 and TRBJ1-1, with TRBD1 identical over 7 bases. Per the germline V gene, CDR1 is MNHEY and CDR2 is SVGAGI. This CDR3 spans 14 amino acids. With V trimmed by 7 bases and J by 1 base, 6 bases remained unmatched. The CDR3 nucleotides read TGTGCCAGCACCTTGGGACAGCCGAACACTGAAGCTTTCTTT. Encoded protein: CASTLGQPNTEAFF.

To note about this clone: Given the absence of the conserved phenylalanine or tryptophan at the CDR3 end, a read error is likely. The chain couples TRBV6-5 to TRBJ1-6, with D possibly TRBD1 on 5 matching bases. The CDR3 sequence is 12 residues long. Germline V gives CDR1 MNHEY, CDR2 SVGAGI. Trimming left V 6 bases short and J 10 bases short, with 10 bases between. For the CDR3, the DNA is TGTGCCAGCAGCTTTCCAGGGTCACCCCTCCACCTT. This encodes CASSFPGSPLHL.

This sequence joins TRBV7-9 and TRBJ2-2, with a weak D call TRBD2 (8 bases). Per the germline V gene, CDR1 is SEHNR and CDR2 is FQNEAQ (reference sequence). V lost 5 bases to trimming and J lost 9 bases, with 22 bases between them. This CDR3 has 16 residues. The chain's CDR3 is CASSHRGLVGARELFF. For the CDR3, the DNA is TGTGCCAGCAGCCACAGGGGACTAGTGGGGGCCCGGGAGCTGTTTTTT.

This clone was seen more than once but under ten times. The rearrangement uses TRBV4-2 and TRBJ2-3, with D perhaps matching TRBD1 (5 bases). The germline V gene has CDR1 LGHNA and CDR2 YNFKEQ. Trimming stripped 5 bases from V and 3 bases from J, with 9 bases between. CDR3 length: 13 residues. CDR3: CASSSRQTDTQYF. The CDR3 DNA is TGTGCCAGCAGCTCTCGACAGACAGATACGCAGTATTTT.

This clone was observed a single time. CDR3 in DNA: TGTGCCAGCAGTGCCCGATATGGCTACACCTTC. It specifies CASSARYGYTF. V is TRBV6-5 and J is TRBJ1-2; D ambiguous. V lost 5 bases, J lost 5 bases, and 6 bases lay in between. Germline assignment: CDR1 MNHEY and CDR2 SVGAGI. CDR3 length: 11 amino acids.